This T cell receptor (beta chain) appears in the sequencing data of a study of control samples from healthy donors and cancer patients. This clone was picked up one time. Produced via immunoSEQ multiplex PCR; TCRdb's table is partial and in-frame only. Among about 140,000 clones listed, roughly nine tenths were seen once. This CDR3 is 13 amino acids long. V was clipped by 3 bases and J by 7 bases, with 10 bases between them. The sequenced sample consisted of blood. This sequence originates from a man between 18 and 35 years old in good health. The chain combines TRBV6-7 with TRBJ2-1, with D tentatively TRBD2 (5 bases). TRBV6-7 has ORF status, its function being uncertain. CDR3 sequence (DNA): TGTGCCAGCAGTTATCATACTAGGAATGAGCAGTTCTTC. Amino acid sequence: CASSYHTRNEQFF.